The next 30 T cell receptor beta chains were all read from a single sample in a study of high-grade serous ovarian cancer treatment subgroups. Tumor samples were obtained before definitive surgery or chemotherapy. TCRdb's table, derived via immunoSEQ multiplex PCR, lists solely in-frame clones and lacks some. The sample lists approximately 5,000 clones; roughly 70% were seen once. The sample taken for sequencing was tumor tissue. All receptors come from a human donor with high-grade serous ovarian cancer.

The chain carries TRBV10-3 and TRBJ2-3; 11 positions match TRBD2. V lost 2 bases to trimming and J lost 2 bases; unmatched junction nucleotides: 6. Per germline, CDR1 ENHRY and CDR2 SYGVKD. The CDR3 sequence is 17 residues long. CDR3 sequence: CAISEGTSGGLTDTQYF. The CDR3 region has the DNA TGTGCCATCAGTGAGGGGACTAGCGGAGGACTCACAGATACGCAGTATTTT.

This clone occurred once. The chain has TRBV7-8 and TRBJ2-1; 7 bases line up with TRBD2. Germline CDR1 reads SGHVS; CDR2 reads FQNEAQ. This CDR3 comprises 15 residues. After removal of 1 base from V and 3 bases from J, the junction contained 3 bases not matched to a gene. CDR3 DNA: TGTGCCAGCAGCTTAGGGGCGGGAGACTACAATGAGCAGTTCTTC. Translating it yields CASSLGAGDYNEQFF.

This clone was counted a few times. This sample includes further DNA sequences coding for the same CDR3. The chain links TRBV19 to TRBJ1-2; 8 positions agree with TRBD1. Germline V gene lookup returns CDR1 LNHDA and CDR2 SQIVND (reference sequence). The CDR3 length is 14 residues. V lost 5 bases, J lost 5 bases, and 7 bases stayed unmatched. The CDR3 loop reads CASSPLDRVYGYTF. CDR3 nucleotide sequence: TGTGCCAGTAGTCCCTTGGACAGGGTTTATGGCTACACCTTC.

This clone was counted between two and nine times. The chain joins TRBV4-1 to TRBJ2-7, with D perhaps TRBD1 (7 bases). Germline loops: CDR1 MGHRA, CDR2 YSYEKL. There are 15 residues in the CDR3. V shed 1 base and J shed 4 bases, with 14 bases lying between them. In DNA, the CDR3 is TGCGCCAGCAGCCAAGGCGGGACAGCTTCATACGAGCAGTACTTC. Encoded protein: CASSQGGTASYEQYF.

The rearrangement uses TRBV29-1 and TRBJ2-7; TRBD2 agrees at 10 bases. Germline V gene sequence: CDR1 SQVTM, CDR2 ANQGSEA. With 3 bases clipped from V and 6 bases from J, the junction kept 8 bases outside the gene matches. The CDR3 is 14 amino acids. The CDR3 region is CSVEGASGSGEQYF. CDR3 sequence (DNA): TGCAGCGTTGAGGGGGCTAGCGGGAGTGGCGAGCAGTACTTC.

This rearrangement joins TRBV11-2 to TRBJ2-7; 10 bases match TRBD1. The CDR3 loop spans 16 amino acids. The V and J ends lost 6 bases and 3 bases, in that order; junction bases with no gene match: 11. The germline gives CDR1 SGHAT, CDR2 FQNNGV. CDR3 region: CASRAGQGGALYEQYF. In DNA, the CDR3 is TGTGCCAGCAGGGCAGGACAGGGGGGGGCTCTCTACGAGCAGTACTTC.

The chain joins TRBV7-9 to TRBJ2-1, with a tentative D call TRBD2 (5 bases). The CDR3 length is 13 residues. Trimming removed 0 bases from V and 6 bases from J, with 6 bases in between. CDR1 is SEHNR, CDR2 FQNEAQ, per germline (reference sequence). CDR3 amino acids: CASSLADSNEQFF. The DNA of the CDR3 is TGTGCCAGCAGCTTAGCGGACTCCAATGAGCAGTTCTTC.

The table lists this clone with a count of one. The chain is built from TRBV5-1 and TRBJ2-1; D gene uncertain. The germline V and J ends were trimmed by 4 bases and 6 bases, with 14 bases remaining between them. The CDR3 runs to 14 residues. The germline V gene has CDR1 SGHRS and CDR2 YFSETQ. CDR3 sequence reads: CASSPKLAANEQFF. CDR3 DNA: TGCGCCAGCAGCCCCAAATTGGCGGCCAATGAGCAGTTCTTC.

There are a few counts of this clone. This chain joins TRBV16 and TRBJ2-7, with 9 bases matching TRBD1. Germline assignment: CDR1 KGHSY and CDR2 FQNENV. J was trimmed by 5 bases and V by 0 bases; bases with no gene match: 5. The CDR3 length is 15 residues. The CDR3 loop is CASSQSGQGINEQYF. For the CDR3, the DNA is TGTGCCAGCAGCCAATCCGGACAGGGGATAAACGAGCAGTACTTC. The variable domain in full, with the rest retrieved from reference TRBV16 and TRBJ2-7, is GEEVAQTPKHLVRGEGQKAKLYCAPIKGHSYVFWYQQVLKNEFKFLISFQNENVFDETGMPKERFSAKCLPNSPCSLEIQATKLEDSAVYFCASSQSGQGINEQYFGPGTRLTVT.

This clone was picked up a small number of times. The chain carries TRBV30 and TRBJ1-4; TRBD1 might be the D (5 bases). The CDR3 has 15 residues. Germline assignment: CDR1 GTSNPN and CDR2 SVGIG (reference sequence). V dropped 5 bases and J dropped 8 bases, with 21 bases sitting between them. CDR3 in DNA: TGTGCCTGGGAACACCTAGGGGCCTCTCGGGAAAAACTGTTTTTT. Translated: CAWEHLGASREKLFF.

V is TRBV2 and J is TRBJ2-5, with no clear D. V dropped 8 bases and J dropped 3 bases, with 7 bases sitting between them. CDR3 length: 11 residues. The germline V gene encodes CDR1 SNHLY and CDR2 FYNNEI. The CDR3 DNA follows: TGTGCCAGCCGACTTGAAGAGACCCAGTACTTC. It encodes CASRLEETQYF.

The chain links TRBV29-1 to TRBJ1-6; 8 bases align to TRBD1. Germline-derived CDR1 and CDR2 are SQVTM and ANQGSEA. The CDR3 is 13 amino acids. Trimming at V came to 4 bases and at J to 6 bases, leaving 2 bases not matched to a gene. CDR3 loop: CSVADRGNSPLHF. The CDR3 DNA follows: TGCAGCGTTGCTGACAGGGGTAATTCACCCCTCCACTTT.

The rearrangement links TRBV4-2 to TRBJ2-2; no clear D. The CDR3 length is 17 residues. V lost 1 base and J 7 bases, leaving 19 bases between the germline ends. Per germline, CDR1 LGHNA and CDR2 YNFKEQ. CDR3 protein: CASSQVVASPGHGELFF. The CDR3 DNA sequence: TGTGCCAGCAGCCAAGTGGTCGCGTCCCCAGGTCACGGGGAGCTGTTTTTT.

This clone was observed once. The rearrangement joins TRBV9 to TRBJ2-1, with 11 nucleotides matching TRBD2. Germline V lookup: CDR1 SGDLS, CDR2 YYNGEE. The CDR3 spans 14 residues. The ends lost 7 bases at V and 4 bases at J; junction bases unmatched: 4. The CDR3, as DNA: TGTGCCAGCTCCCTAGCGGGGGGTTACAATGAGCAGTTCTTC. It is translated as CASSLAGGYNEQFF. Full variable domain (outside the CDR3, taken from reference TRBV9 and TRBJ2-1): DSGVTQTPKHLITATGQRVTLRCSPRSGDLSVYWYQQSLDQGLQFLIQYYNGEERAKGNILERFSAQQFPDLHSELNLSSLELGDSALYFCASSLAGGYNEQFFGPGTRLTVL.

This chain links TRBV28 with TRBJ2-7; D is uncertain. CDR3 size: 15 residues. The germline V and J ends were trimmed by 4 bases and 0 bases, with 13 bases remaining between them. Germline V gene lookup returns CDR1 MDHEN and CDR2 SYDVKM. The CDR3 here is CASSYNRAPSYEQYF. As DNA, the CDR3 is TGTGCCAGCAGTTACAACCGGGCTCCCTCCTACGAGCAGTACTTC.

The CDR3 spells CSAPGTSARGGEQFF. CDR3 coding DNA: TGCAGCGCACCGGGGACTAGTGCCAGGGGGGGGGAGCAGTTCTTC. The chain couples TRBV29-1 to TRBJ2-1, with D possibly being TRBD2 (8 bases). The V gene's germline CDR1 is SQVTM and CDR2 ANQGSEA. The CDR3 covers 15 residues. V lost 7 bases and J 10 bases, leaving 26 bases between the germline ends.

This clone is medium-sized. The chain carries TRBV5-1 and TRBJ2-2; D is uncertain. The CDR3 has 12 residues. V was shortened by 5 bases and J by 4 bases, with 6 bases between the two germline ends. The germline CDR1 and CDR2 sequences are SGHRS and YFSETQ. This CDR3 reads CASRVFTGELFF. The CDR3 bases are TGCGCCAGCAGGGTCTTCACCGGGGAGCTGTTTTTT.

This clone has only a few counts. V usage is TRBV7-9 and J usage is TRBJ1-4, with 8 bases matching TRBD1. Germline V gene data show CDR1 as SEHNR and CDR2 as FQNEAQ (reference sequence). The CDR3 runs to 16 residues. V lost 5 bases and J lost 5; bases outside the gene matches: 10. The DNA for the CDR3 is TGTGCCAGCAGCCGGGCCCAGGGGGCGCAGAATGAAAAACTGTTTTTT. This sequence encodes CASSRAQGAQNEKLFF.

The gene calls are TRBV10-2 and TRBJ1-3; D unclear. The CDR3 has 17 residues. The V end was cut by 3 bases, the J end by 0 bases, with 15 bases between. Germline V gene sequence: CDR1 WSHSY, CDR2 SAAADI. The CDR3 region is CASSDYGRSNSGNTIYF. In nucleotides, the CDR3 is TGCGCCAGCAGTGACTACGGACGGTCGAACTCTGGAAACACCATATATTTT.

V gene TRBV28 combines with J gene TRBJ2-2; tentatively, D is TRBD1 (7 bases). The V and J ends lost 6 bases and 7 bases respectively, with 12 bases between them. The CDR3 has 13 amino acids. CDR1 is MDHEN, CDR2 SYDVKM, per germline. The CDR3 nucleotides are TGTGCCAGCAGATCAGGGGGGTACGGGGAGCTGTTTTTT. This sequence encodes CASRSGGYGELFF. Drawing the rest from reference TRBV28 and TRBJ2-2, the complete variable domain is DVKVTQSSRYLVKRTGEKVFLECVQDMDHENMFWYRQDPGLGLRLIYFSYDVKMKEKGDIPEGYSVSREKKERFSLILESASTNQTSMYLCASRSGGYGELFFGEGSRLTVL.

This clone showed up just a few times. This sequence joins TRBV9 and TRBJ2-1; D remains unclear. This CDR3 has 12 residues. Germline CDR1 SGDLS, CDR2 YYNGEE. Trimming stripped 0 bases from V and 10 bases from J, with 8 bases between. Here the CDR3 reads CASSVVEWEQFF. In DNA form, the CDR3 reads TGTGCCAGCAGCGTAGTAGAATGGGAGCAGTTCTTC.

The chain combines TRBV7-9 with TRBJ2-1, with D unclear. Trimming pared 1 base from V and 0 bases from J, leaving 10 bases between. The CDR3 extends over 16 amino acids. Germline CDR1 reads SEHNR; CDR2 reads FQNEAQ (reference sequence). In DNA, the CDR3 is TGTGCCAGCAGCTTAGGGGCGTATACCTCCTACAATGAGCAGTTCTTC. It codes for CASSLGAYTSYNEQFF.

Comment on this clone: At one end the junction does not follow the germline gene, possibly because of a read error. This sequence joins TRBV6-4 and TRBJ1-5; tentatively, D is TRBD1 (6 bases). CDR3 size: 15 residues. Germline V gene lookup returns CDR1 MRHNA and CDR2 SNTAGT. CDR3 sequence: CAISEVRTDNQPQHF. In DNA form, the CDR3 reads TGTGCCATCAGTGAAGTTAGGACAGACAATCAGCCCCAGCATTTT.

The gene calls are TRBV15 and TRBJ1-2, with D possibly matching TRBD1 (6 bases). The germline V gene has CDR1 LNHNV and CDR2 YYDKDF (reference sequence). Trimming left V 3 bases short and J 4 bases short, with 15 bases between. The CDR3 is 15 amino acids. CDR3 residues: CATSRIGGRGYGYTF. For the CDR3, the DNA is TGTGCCACCAGCAGGATAGGGGGAAGGGGCTATGGCTACACCTTC.

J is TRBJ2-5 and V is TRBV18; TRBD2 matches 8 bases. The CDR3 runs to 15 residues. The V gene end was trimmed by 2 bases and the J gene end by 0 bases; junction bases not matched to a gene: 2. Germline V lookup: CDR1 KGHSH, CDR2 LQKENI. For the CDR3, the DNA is TGTGCCAGCTCACCAACTAGCGGAAACCAAGAGACCCAGTACTTC. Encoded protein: CASSPTSGNQETQYF.

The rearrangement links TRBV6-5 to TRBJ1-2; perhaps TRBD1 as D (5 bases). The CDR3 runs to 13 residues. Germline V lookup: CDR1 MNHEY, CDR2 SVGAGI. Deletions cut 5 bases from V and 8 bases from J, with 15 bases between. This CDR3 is CASSRLDWGGYTF. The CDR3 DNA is TGTGCCAGCAGTAGACTCGACTGGGGCGGCTACACCTTC.

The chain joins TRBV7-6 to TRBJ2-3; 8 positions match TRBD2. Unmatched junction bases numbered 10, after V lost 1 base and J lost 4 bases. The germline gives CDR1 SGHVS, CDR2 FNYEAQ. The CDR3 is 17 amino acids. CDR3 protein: CASSLEPGGPKADTQYF. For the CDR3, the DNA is TGTGCCAGCAGCTTAGAGCCGGGAGGGCCAAAAGCAGATACGCAGTATTTT.

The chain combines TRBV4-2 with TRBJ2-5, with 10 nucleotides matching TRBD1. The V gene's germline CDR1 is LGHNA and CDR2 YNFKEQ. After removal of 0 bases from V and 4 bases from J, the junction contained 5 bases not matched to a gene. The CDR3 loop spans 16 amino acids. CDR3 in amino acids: CASSQDRTGGLETQYF. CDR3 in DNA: TGTGCCAGCAGCCAAGATCGGACAGGGGGTTTAGAGACCCAGTACTTC.

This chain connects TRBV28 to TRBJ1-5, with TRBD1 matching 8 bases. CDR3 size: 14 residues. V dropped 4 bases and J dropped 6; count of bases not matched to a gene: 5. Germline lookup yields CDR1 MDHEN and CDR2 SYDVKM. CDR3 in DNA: TGTGCCAGCAGTTACATTGACAGGGGTCAGCCCCAGCATTTT. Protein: CASSYIDRGQPQHF. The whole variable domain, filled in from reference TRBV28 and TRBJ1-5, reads DVKVTQSSRYLVKRTGEKVFLECVQDMDHENMFWYRQDPGLGLRLIYFSYDVKMKEKGDIPEGYSVSREKKERFSLILESASTNQTSMYLCASSYIDRGQPQHFGDGTRLSIL.

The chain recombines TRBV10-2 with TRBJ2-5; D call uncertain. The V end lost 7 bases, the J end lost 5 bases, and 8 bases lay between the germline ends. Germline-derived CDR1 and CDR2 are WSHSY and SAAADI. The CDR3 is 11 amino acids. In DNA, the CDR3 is TGCGCCAGCACGACGGGTGAGACCCAGTACTTC. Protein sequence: CASTTGETQYF.